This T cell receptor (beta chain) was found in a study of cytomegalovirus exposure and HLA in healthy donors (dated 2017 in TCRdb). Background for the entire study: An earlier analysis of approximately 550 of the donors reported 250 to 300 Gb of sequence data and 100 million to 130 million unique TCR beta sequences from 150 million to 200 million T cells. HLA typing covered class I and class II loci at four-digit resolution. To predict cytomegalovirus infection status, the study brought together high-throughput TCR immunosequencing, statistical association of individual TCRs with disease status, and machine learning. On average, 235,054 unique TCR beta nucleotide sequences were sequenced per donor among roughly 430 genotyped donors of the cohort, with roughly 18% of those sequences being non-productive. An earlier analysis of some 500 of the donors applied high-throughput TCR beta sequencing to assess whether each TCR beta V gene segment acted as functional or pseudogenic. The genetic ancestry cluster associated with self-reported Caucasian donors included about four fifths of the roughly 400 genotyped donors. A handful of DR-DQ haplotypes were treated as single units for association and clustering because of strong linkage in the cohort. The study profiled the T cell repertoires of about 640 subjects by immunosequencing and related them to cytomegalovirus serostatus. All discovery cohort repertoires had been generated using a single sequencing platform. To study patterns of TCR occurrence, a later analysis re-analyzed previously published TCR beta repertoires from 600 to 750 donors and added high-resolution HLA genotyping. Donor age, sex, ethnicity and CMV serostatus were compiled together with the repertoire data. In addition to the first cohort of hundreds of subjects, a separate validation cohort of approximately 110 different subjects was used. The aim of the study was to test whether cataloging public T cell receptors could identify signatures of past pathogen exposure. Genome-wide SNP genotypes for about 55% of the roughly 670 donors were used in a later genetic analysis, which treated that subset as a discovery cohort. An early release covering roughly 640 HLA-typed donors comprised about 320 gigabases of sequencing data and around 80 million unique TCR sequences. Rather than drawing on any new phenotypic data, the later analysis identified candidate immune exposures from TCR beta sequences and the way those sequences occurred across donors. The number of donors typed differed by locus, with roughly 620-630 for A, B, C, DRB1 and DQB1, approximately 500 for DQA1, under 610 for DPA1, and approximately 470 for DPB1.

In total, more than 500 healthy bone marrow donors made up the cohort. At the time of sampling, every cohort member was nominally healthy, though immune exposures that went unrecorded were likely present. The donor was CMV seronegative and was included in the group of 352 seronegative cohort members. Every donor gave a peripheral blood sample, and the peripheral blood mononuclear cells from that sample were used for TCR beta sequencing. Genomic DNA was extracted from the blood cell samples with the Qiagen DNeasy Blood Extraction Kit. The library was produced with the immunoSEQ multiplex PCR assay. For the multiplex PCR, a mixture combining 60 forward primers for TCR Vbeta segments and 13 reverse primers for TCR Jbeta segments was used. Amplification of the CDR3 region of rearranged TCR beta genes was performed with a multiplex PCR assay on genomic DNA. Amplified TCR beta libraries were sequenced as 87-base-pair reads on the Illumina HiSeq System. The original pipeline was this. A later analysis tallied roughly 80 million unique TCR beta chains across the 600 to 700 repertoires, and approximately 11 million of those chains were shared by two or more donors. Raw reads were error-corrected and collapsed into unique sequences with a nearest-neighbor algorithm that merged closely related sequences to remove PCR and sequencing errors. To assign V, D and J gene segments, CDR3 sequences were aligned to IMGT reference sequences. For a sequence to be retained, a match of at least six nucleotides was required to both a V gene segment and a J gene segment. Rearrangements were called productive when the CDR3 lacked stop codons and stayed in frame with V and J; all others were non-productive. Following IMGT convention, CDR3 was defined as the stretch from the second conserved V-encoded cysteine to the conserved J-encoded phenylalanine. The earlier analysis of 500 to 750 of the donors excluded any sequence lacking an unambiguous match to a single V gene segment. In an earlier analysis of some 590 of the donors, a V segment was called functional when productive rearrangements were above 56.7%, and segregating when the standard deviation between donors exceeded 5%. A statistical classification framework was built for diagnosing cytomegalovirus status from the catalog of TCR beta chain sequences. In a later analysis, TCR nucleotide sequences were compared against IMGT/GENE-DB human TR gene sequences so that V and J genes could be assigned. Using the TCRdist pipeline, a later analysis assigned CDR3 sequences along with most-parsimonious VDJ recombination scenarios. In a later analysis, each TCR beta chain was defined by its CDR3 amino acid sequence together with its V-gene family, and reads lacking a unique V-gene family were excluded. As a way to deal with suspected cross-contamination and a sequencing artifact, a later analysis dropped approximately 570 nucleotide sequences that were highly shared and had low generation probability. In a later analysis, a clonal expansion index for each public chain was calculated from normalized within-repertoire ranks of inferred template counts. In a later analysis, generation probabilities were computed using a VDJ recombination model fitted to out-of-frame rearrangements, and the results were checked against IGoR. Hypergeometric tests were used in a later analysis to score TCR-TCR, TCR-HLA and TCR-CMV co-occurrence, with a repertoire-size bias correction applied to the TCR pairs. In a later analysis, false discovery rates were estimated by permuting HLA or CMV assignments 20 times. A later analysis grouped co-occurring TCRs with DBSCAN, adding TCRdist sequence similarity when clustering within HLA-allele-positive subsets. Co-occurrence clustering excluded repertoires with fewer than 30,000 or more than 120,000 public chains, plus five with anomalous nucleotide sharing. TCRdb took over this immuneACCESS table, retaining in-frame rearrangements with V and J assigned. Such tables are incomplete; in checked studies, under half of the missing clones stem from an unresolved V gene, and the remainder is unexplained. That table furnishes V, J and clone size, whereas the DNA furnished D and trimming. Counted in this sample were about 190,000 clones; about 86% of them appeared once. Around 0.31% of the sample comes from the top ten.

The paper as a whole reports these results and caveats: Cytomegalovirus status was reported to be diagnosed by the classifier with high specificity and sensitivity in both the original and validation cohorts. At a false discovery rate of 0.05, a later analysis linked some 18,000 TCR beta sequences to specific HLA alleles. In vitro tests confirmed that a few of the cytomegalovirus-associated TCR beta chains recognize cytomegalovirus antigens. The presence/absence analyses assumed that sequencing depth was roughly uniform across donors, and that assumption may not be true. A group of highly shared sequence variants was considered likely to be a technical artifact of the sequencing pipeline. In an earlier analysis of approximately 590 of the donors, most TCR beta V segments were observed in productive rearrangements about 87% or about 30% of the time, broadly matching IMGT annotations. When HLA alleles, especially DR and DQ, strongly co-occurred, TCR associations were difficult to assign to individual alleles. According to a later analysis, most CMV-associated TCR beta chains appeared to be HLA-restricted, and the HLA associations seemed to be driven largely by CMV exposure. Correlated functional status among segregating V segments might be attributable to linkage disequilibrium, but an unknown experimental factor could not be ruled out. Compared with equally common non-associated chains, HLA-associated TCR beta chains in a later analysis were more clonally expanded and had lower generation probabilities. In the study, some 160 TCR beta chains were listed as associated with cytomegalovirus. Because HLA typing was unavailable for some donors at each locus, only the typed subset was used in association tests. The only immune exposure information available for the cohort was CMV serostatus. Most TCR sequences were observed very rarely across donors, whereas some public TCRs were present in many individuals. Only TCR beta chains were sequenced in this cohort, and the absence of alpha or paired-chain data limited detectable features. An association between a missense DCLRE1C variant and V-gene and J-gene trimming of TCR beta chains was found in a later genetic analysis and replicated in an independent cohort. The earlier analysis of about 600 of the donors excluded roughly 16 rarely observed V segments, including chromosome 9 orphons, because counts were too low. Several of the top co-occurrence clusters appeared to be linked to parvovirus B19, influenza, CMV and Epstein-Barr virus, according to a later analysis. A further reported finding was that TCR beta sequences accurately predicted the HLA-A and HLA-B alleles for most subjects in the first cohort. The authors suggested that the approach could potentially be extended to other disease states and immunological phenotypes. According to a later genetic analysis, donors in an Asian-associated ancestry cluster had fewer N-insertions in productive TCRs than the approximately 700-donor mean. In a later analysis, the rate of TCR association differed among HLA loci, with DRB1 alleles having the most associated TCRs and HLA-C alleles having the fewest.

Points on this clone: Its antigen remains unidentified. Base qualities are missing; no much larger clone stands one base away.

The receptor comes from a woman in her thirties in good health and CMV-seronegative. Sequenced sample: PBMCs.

The CDR3 reads CASSGRGGVFSNEQFF. In nucleotides, the sequence is TGCGCCAGCAGCGGGAGGGGGGGCGTATTTTCCAATGAGCAGTTCTTC. The V and J segments used are TRBV5-1 and TRBJ2-1; matching of 7 bases hints at TRBD2 as the D gene. There are 16 amino acids in the CDR3, from cysteine to phenylalanine inclusive. Only the CDR3 portion is preserved as DNA: 48 bases, with reading frame beginning at the first base. V and J lose 4 bases and 6 bases, and a span of 20 bases separates them. CDR1 SGHRS and CDR2 YFSETQ are derived from the germline V gene.